A single sample gave rise to the 25 T cell receptor beta chains below, sequenced in a study of cytomegalovirus exposure and HLA in healthy donors. With 60 Vbeta and 13 Jbeta primers, the PCR was carried out. The data were produced by immunoSEQ multiplex PCR, yet TCRdb's version contains in-frame clones alone and is incomplete. The data hold 150,000 to 180,000 clones, with about 80% observed a single time. Sequenced material: PBMCs. Receptors were obtained from a woman between 45 and 60 years old in good health and CMV-seropositive.

This sequence joins TRBV21-1 and TRBJ2-1; TRBD2 reflects the table's D call only, with no check against the DNA. TRBV21-1 is a known pseudogene. The CDR3 extends over 16 amino acids. The CDR3 reads CASSKALLHPPNEQFF. Here the CDR3 DNA reads TGTGCCAGCAGCAAAGCGCTACTCCACCCCCCCAATGAGCAGTTCTTC.

This chain links TRBV7-9 with TRBJ2-7, with TRBD1 matching over 7 bases. Trimming took 5 bases from V and 2 from J; bases not matched to a gene: 3. CDR1 is SEHNR and CDR2 is FQNEAQ in the germline V gene (reference sequence). CDR3 size: 13 residues. CDR3 protein: CASSRQGPYEQYF. The CDR3 nucleotides are TGTGCCAGCAGCCGACAGGGCCCCTACGAGCAGTACTTC.

The V and J genes are TRBV6-1 and TRBJ1-6; possibly TRBD1 for D (6 bases). The CDR3 spans 15 residues. V was pared by 1 base and J by 7 bases, with 11 bases between. Germline assignment: CDR1 MNHNS and CDR2 SASEGT. In nucleotides, the CDR3 is TGTGCCAGCAGTGAAGGGACAGTGAGAAATTCACCCCTCCACTTT. Protein: CASSEGTVRNSPLHF.

The gene calls are TRBV28 and TRBJ2-2; 7 nucleotides match TRBD2. The CDR3 is 13 residues long. Unmatched junction bases numbered 6, after V lost 11 bases and J lost 3 bases. From germline, CDR1 is MDHEN and CDR2 SYDVKM. The CDR3 is CAAGRVDTGELFF. DNA for the CDR3: TGTGCCGCAGGGAGGGTGGACACCGGGGAGCTGTTTTTT.

V is TRBV6-5 and J is TRBJ1-2; maybe TRBD1 (6 bases). Germline loops: CDR1 MNHEY, CDR2 SVGAGI. The CDR3 loop spans 13 amino acids. The V end was cut by 2 bases, the J end by 8 bases, with 12 bases between. The CDR3 DNA sequence: TGTGCCAGCAGTTACACAGGGAGTTGGGGCTACACCTTC. Encoded protein: CASSYTGSWGYTF.

The chain has TRBV30 and TRBJ2-6, with a tentative D call TRBD1 (7 bases). The V gene's germline CDR1 is GTSNPN and CDR2 SVGIG (reference sequence). V dropped 5 bases and J dropped 0 bases, with 14 bases sitting between them. The CDR3 contains 16 residues. The CDR3 loop reads CAWAGQTVSGANVLTF. CDR3 bases: TGTGCCTGGGCGGGACAGACTGTCTCTGGGGCCAACGTCCTGACTTTC.

This rearrangement joins TRBV7-6 to TRBJ1-6, with D unclear. Trimming stripped 2 bases from V and 7 bases from J, with 12 bases between. Per the germline V gene, CDR1 is SGHVS and CDR2 is FNYEAQ. This CDR3 is built from 15 residues. The CDR3 DNA reads as TGTGCCAGCAGCTTAACGGAGAAGAGAAATTCACCCCTCCACTTT. Protein sequence: CASSLTEKRNSPLHF.

The chain recombines TRBV6-1 with TRBJ1-5, with D uncertain. The CDR3 has 11 amino acids. Deletions cut 6 bases from V and 5 bases from J, with 5 bases between. Germline V gene data show CDR1 as MNHNS and CDR2 as SASEGT. In DNA form, the CDR3 reads TGTGCCAGCAGGTCGGATCAGCCCCAGCATTTT. It codes for CASRSDQPQHF.

The V gene is TRBV4-1, the J gene TRBJ2-7; TRBD2 might be the D (6 bases). There are 14 residues in the CDR3. Germline V gives CDR1 MGHRA, CDR2 YSYEKL. V was pared by 3 bases and J by 2 bases, with 11 bases between. Here the CDR3 DNA reads TGCGCCAGCAGCCACGGTAGCGGCCCCTACGAGCAGTACTTC. The encoded protein is CASSHGSGPYEQYF.

This clone was counted a few times. The V call is TRBV30, the J call TRBJ2-7, with no clear D. Per the germline V gene, CDR1 is GTSNPN and CDR2 is SVGIG (reference sequence). V lost 1 base, J lost 3 bases, and 10 bases lay in between. The CDR3 totals 13 residues. CDR3 nucleotide sequence: TGTGCCTGGAGTGCCCAAAGAGGCTACGAGCAGTACTTC. Encoded protein: CAWSAQRGYEQYF.

The chain uses TRBV7-2 and TRBJ2-3, with D possibly being TRBD2 (5 bases). V was shortened by 2 bases and J by 3 bases, with 12 bases between the two germline ends. The CDR3 contains 15 residues. Germline V gene sequence: CDR1 SGHTA, CDR2 FQGNSA. As DNA, the CDR3 is TGTGCCAGCAGCTTAATGTCGGGGAAAACAGATACGCAGTATTTT. Protein product: CASSLMSGKTDTQYF.

V gene TRBV14 combines with J gene TRBJ1-2, with 7 positions matching TRBD1. V was clipped by 2 bases and J by 8 bases; unmatched bases: 2. This CDR3 has 12 amino acids. Germline loops: CDR1 SGHDN, CDR2 FVKESK. The CDR3 bases are TGTGCCAGCAGCCAAATCAGGGGGGGCTACACCTTC. Encoded protein: CASSQIRGGYTF.

V is TRBV2 and J is TRBJ1-1; 9 bases match TRBD1. Trimming at V came to 4 bases and at J to 7 bases, leaving 10 bases not matched to a gene. The CDR3 loop spans 15 amino acids. The germline V gene has CDR1 SNHLY and CDR2 FYNNEI. CDR3 sequence (DNA): TGTGCCAGCAGTGTTGGGACAGGGATGTCCCTTGAAGCTTTCTTT. It encodes CASSVGTGMSLEAFF.

This CDR3 reads CASSYPRGTGTDTQYF. The CDR3 DNA reads TGTGCCAGCAGCTATCCTAGGGGGACGGGCACAGATACGCAGTATTTT. The V gene is TRBV7-9, the J gene TRBJ2-3; possibly TRBD1 for D (6 bases). Germline-derived CDR1 and CDR2 are SEHNR and FQNEAQ (reference sequence). Trimming stripped 4 bases from V and 1 base from J, with 15 bases between. The CDR3 is made up of 16 amino acids.

V gene TRBV7-2 combines with J gene TRBJ2-1; 11 nucleotides line up with TRBD2. The germline V gene has CDR1 SGHTA and CDR2 FQGNSA. The length of the CDR3 is 17 residues. The V segment lost 4 bases and the J segment 3 bases; nucleotides outside the gene matches: 8. The CDR3 reads CASSSRLAGPDYNEQFF. CDR3 in DNA: TGTGCCAGCAGCTCCAGACTAGCGGGACCCGACTACAATGAGCAGTTCTTC.

The V and J genes are TRBV2 and TRBJ2-5, with 11 bases lining up with TRBD1. The DNA end favors TRBJ2-7, so the J call may be wrong. CDR3 length equals 17 residues. Germline V gene data show CDR1 as SNHLY and CDR2 as FYNNEI. This CDR3 reads CASSDTPGQGGAYEQYF. The CDR3 nucleotides are TGTGCCAGCAGTGATACCCCGGGACAGGGGGGAGCCTACGAGCAGTACTTC.

This rearrangement joins TRBV4-3 to TRBJ2-1; maybe TRBD2 (6 bases). Looked up from germline, CDR1 is LGHNA and CDR2 is YSLEER. Trimming cost V 1 base and J 2 bases, with 12 bases left between them. This CDR3 comprises 16 residues. CDR3 DNA: TGCGCCAGCAGCCAAGTGGGCCTAGCGACCTACAATGAGCAGTTCTTC. As protein: CASSQVGLATYNEQFF.

The chain couples TRBV18 to TRBJ2-7; perhaps TRBD2 as D (6 bases). The CDR3 runs 15 residues. V was clipped by 1 base and J by 6 bases, with 16 bases between them. The germline gives CDR1 KGHSH, CDR2 LQKENI. The CDR3 coding sequence is TGTGCCAGCTCACCACGATCGGGACTTGGAGGCGAGCAGTACTTC. Residues: CASSPRSGLGGEQYF.

This clone was detected only a few times. This chain links TRBV6-6 with TRBJ2-2; TRBD2 aligns across 10 bases. CDR3 length: 16 amino acids. Germline V gene sequence: CDR1 MNHNY, CDR2 SVGAGI (reference sequence). The trim removed 2 bases at V and 3 bases at J, leaving 3 bases unmatched. The CDR3 nucleotides read TGTGCCAGCAGTTACGCTAGCGGGGGATACACCGGGGAGCTGTTTTTT. As protein: CASSYASGGYTGELFF.

The rearrangement joins TRBV5-4 to TRBJ2-7; TRBD1 matches at 7 bases. Germline V gives CDR1 SGHNT, CDR2 YYREEE (reference sequence). J lost 3 bases, V lost 4 bases, and 7 bases had no gene match. This CDR3 comprises 14 residues. CDR3: CASSPRQGNYEQYF. CDR3 nucleotide sequence: TGTGCCAGCAGCCCCCGACAGGGCAACTACGAGCAGTACTTC.

The chain uses TRBV19 and TRBJ2-5; 13 bases agree with TRBD2. CDR1 is LNHDA and CDR2 is SQIVND in the germline V gene (reference sequence). V trimming: 4 bases; J trimming: 4 bases; junction bases outside the gene matches: 3. The CDR3 runs 15 residues. Here the CDR3 DNA reads TGTGCCAGTAGTACAAGGACTAGCGGGAGAGAGACCCAGTACTTC. This codes for CASSTRTSGRETQYF.

V is TRBV18 and J is TRBJ1-4; 7 bases are shared with TRBD1. The CDR3 contains 16 residues. Unmatched junction bases numbered 10, after V lost 5 bases and J lost 4 bases. CDR1 KGHSH and CDR2 LQKENI come from the germline V gene. The CDR3 reads CASSYNRGSGNEKLFF. The CDR3 DNA reads TGTGCCAGCTCATACAACAGGGGTTCGGGTAATGAAAAACTGTTTTTT.

The chain carries TRBV30 and TRBJ2-1, with TRBD1 as a possible D gene (7 bases). The germline V gene encodes CDR1 GTSNPN and CDR2 SVGIG (reference sequence). This CDR3 is 15 amino acids long. The V gene lost 2 bases and the J gene lost 6 bases, with 17 bases spanning the gap. The CDR3 DNA reads TGTGCCTGGAGTCAGGGGGGTTGGCAGGGCAATGAGCAGTTCTTC. Residues: CAWSQGGWQGNEQFF.

V and J are TRBV10-2 and TRBJ2-3; D call uncertain. The ends were cut back, 4 bases at V and 1 base at J, with 9 bases in the middle. The CDR3 totals 14 residues. CDR1 is WSHSY, CDR2 SAAADI, per germline. The CDR3 region has the DNA TGCGCCAGCAGTGTCCCAGGTGGCACAGATACGCAGTATTTT. Protein: CASSVPGGTDTQYF.

The chain carries TRBV13 and TRBJ2-7, with D possibly being TRBD1 (5 bases). V lost 5 bases to trimming and J lost 5 bases, with 10 bases between them. The CDR3 is made up of 12 amino acids. Germline V gene sequence: CDR1 PRHDT, CDR2 FYEKMQ (reference sequence). The chain's CDR3 is CASSAGIHEQYF. In DNA, the CDR3 is TGTGCCAGCAGCGCAGGGATACACGAGCAGTACTTC. The variable domain in full, with the rest retrieved from reference TRBV13 and TRBJ2-7, is AAGVIQSPRHLIKEKRETATLKCYPIPRHDTVYWYQQGPGQDPQFLISFYEKMQSDKGSIPDRFSAQQFSDYHSELNMSSLELGDSALYFCASSAGIHEQYFGPGTRLTVT.